The 2 T cell receptor beta chains below were found in one sample sequenced in a study of molecular identifiers for immune sequencing clone quantification. One entry per CDR3 protein results from TCRdb running MiXCR on the PCR reads. The data hold hundreds of thousands of distinct CDR3 sequences, with over 20% observed a single time. The source material was naive CD8+ T cells from blood, with Jurkat cell RNA spiked in. This sample's subset: FACS-sorted CD8+CD4-CCR7+CD45RA+ naive T cells. The receptors here all came from a human donor in good health. Some libraries in this study had Jurkat cell RNA spiked in.

This clonotype was detected many times. The gene calls are TRBV9 and TRBJ2-7, with TRBD2 matching over 8 bases. V lost 4 bases, J lost 0 bases, and 6 bases stayed unmatched. Germline CDR1 is SGDLS and CDR2 is YYNGEE. This CDR3 spans 15 amino acids. The CDR3 loop is CASSSLAGASYEQYF. The CDR3 coding sequence is TGTGCCAGCAGCTCCCTAGCGGGTGCCTCCTACGAGCAGTACTTC. Looking up the rest from reference TRBV9 and TRBJ2-7 gives the full variable domain: DSGVTQTPKHLITATGQRVTLRCSPRSGDLSVYWYQQSLDQGLQFLIQYYNGEERAKGNILERFSAQQFPDLHSELNLSSLELGDSALYFCASSSLAGASYEQYFGPGTRLTVT.

This clonotype was seen at least ten times. The chain has TRBV7-9 and TRBJ1-2; D not resolved. CDR1 SEHNR and CDR2 FQNEAQ come from the germline V gene (reference sequence). The CDR3 extends over 13 amino acids. V lost 3 bases and J lost 6, with 11 bases in between. The CDR3 region is CASSFRQYDGYTF. The CDR3 DNA reads as TGTGCCAGCAGCTTTCGACAATACGATGGCTACACCTTC.